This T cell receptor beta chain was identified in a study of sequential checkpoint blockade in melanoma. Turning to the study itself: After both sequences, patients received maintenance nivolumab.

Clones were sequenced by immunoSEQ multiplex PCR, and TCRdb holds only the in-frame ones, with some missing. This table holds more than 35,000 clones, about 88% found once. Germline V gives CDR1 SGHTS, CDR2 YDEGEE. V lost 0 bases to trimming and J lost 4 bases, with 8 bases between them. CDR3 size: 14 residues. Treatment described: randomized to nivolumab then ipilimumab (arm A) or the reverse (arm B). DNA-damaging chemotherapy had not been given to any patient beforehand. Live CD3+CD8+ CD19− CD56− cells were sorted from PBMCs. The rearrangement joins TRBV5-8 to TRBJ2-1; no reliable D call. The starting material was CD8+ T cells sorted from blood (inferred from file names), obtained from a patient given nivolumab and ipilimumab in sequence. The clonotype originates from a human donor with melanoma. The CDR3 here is CASSLVAGYNEQFF. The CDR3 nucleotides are TGTGCCAGCAGCTTGGTGGCAGGTTACAATGAGCAGTTCTTC.